These 31 T cell receptor beta chains share one sample of origin, sequenced in a study of CXCR3-negative and CXCR3-positive naive CD8 T cells. The authors made the TRB cDNA libraries by 5' RACE using UMI labels. TCRdb reprocessed the 5' RACE reads, with one entry per CDR3 protein and no DNA. This listing includes about 80,000 distinct CDR3 sequences. Specimen: naive CXCR3- CD8+ T cells from blood. Subset reported: CD45RO-CCR7+CD27+CD95- naive CD8+ T cells lacking CXCR3 (TNR3-). These receptors came from a human donor in good health. Some clones in this sample may be carry-over from other donors' samples.

The chain combines TRBV12-3 or TRBV12-4 with TRBJ2-5. This CDR3 comprises 15 residues. The CDR3 protein is CASSLILTVTETQYF.

V is TRBV21-1 and J is TRBJ1-1. TRBV21-1 is a recognized pseudogene. This CDR3 is 12 amino acids long. This chain's CDR3 is CASSKGGTEAFF.

This rearrangement joins TRBV29-1 to TRBJ2-2. CDR1 and CDR2 (germline): SQVTM, ANQGSEA. The CDR3 contains 12 residues. The CDR3 here is CSALTNTGELFF.

The chain is built from TRBV29-1 and TRBJ2-3; TCRdb indicates TRBD2, and absent DNA this call remains unverified. Germline V gives CDR1 SQVTM, CDR2 ANQGSEA. The CDR3 consists of 16 residues. CDR3 protein: CSATGLAETQTDTQYF.

The genes are TRBV29-1 and TRBJ2-3; TCRdb gives TRBD1 as the D gene, but with no DNA this cannot be confirmed. CDR1 is SQVTM and CDR2 is ANQGSEA in the germline V gene. The CDR3 length is 12 residues. CDR3 region: CSVDRGTDTQYF.

CDR3 region: CASSQDFDSGEKLSF. V gene TRBV4-3 combines with J gene TRBJ1-4. The germline CDR1 and CDR2 sequences are LGHNA and YSLEER. The CDR3 runs 15 residues.

This chain joins TRBV29-1 and TRBJ2-2. There are 11 residues in the CDR3. Looked up from germline, CDR1 is SQVTM and CDR2 is ANQGSEA. CDR3 sequence reads: CSVVYTGELFF.

The chain employs TRBV14 and TRBJ2-3; no DNA is available, so the TRBD2 call from TCRdb remains unchecked. This CDR3 comprises 16 residues. The germline gives CDR1 SGHDN, CDR2 FVKESK. CDR3 protein: CASSLGRLGAPDTQYF.

The J gene is TRBJ2-1, the V gene TRBV5-1; TCRdb indicates TRBD2, and absent DNA this call remains unverified. This CDR3 spans 18 amino acids. In germline, CDR1 is SGHRS, CDR2 YFSETQ. CDR3 sequence: CASSLETSGSSPYNEQFF.

This chain uses TRBV12-3 or TRBV12-4 with TRBJ2-1; TCRdb outputs TRBD1, but without DNA this stays unchecked. This CDR3 comprises 15 residues. The CDR3 is CASNQGARSYNEQFF.

J is TRBJ1-1 and V is TRBV7-6. The CDR3 has 15 residues. Per the germline V gene, CDR1 is SGHVS and CDR2 is FNYEAQ. CDR3: CASSFRVGMNTEAFF. The variable domain in full, completed from reference TRBV7-6 and TRBJ1-1, reads GAGVSQSPRYKVTKRGQDVALRCDPISGHVSLYWYRQALGQGPEFLTYFNYEAQQDKSGLPNDRFSAERPEGSISTLTIQRTEQRDSAMYRCASSFRVGMNTEAFFGQGTRLTVV.

The rearrangement links TRBV7-9 to TRBJ2-1; the D gene TCRdb calls, TRBD1, cannot be checked with no DNA. The CDR3 is made up of 15 amino acids. Germline V gives CDR1 SEHNR, CDR2 FQNEAQ (reference sequence). The CDR3 sequence is CASSPPGSRLYEQFF.

V gene TRBV29-1 combines with J gene TRBJ1-1; the D call of TRBD1 rests on TCRdb alone, since no DNA is present to check it. Germline CDR1 and CDR2: SQVTM and ANQGSEA. The CDR3 contains 12 residues. CDR3 residues: CSAGQLNTEAFF.

The V gene is TRBV7-9, the J gene TRBJ2-5; TCRdb returns TRBD1, unconfirmable since there is no DNA. Looked up from germline, CDR1 is SEHNR and CDR2 is FQNEAQ (reference sequence). The CDR3 totals 14 residues. This chain's CDR3 is CASSVTGGQETQYF.

The chain carries TRBV5-1 and TRBJ1-1; TCRdb picks TRBD1, but there is no DNA to check that call. Germline loops: CDR1 SGHRS, CDR2 YFSETQ. This CDR3 has 15 amino acids. The CDR3 is CASSWGQGANTEAFF.

The V call is TRBV6-1, the J call TRBJ1-1. This CDR3 has 14 amino acids. Per the germline V gene, CDR1 is MNHNS and CDR2 is SASEGT. The CDR3 protein is CASSEMKVGTEAFF.

J is TRBJ2-3 and V is TRBV7-6. This CDR3 contains 17 residues. CDR1 and CDR2 (germline): SGHVS, FNYEAQ. Here the CDR3 reads CASSLGLIVTSTDTQYF.

V and J are TRBV29-1 and TRBJ2-1; the D call of TRBD1 rests on TCRdb alone, since no DNA is present to check it. Germline V CDR1 and CDR2: SQVTM, ANQGSEA. The CDR3 loop spans 14 amino acids. The CDR3 is CSVASGQGYNEQFF.

J is TRBJ2-3 and V is TRBV19. The CDR3 sequence is 11 residues long. Germline V gene data show CDR1 as LNHDA and CDR2 as SQIVND (reference sequence). CDR3 residues: CASSIADTQYF.

V usage is TRBV5-1 and J usage is TRBJ2-7; the TCRdb D gene call, TRBD2, has no DNA to confirm it. CDR3 length: 16 amino acids. The V gene's germline CDR1 is SGHRS and CDR2 YFSETQ. This CDR3 is CASSLTSGGTSYEQYF.

The chain recombines TRBV20-1 with TRBJ2-7; TCRdb indicates TRBD2, and absent DNA this call remains unverified. Germline V gene sequence: CDR1 DFQATT, CDR2 SNEGSKA (reference sequence). There are 12 residues in the CDR3. The CDR3: CSARREGNEQYF.

This sequence joins TRBV4-2 and TRBJ1-1; TCRdb returns TRBD1, unconfirmable since there is no DNA. CDR3 size: 14 residues. CDR1 is LGHNA, CDR2 YNFKEQ, per germline. The chain's CDR3 is CASSPTGVVTEAFF.

V gene TRBV28 combines with J gene TRBJ2-5; the TRBD1 assignment by TCRdb is unverifiable without DNA. This CDR3 spans 19 amino acids. CDR1 MDHEN and CDR2 SYDVKM come from the germline V gene. CDR3 residues: CASSRGNSGTGILGETQYF.

V gene TRBV7-3 combines with J gene TRBJ2-1; TCRdb indicates TRBD1, and absent DNA this call remains unverified. Germline V CDR1 and CDR2: SGHTA, FQGTGA. The CDR3 loop spans 14 amino acids. CDR3 sequence reads: CASSSTGTSDEQFF.

CDR3: CASSFGAAGYGYTF. The chain combines TRBV12-3 or TRBV12-4 with TRBJ1-2; as DNA is missing, the TRBD1 call by TCRdb cannot be tested. CDR3 length: 14 residues.

J is TRBJ1-1 and V is TRBV7-9. Germline V CDR1 and CDR2: SEHNR, FQNEAQ (reference sequence). CDR3 length: 13 amino acids. The CDR3 sequence: CASSLGTKAEAFF. The entire variable domain, with the rest obtained from reference TRBV7-9 and TRBJ1-1, is as follows: DTGVSQNPRHKITKRGQNVTFRCDPISEHNRLYWYRQTLGQGPEFLTYFQNEAQLEKSRLLSDRFSAERPKGSFSTLEIQRTEQGDSAMYLCASSLGTKAEAFFGQGTRLTVV.

V gene TRBV20-1 combines with J gene TRBJ2-7. The CDR3 is 13 residues long. CDR1 is DFQATT and CDR2 is SNEGSKA in the germline V gene (reference sequence). This chain's CDR3 is CSARIAVSYEQYF.

This CDR3 reads CASSLALWNEQFF. The rearrangement uses TRBV12-3 or TRBV12-4 and TRBJ2-1. This CDR3 has 13 amino acids.

This chain links TRBV29-1 with TRBJ2-7; the TCRdb D gene call, TRBD2, has no DNA to confirm it. In germline, CDR1 is SQVTM, CDR2 ANQGSEA. The CDR3 runs to 14 residues. CDR3 in amino acids: CSVWTSGGAYEQYF.

This chain uses TRBV27 with TRBJ2-3; absent DNA, TCRdb's TRBD1 call cannot be checked. The CDR3 is 16 residues long. Germline CDR1 and CDR2: MNHEY and SMNVEV (reference sequence). The CDR3 region is CASSATLRGSADTQYF.

The rearrangement joins TRBV6-5 to TRBJ2-6. Germline V CDR1 and CDR2: MNHEY, SVGAGI. The CDR3 runs to 15 residues. The CDR3 protein is CASSLQISGANVLTF.